This entry describes one TCR beta chain. The antigen is undetermined. These data belong to a study of T cells expressing NK-cell markers. Study information: Obtained from sorted CD3+CD56+NKG2C+, CD3+CD56+NKG2C- and CD3+CD56-NKG2C+ T cells were the TCR beta repertoires. One of the eight sequenced donors was seronegative, whereas the other seven were HCMV-seropositive.

Notes on the study in general: The CD3+CD56-NKG2C+ fraction of a few donors was likewise dominated by these clonotypes.

The CDR3 is made up of 16 amino acids. CDR1 and CDR2 (germline): PRHDT, FYEKMQ (reference sequence). Using the 5' RACE reads, TCRdb records one entry per CDR3 protein without DNA. The sample has about 150,000 distinct CDR3 sequences. Sequences were obtained from blood T cells: a sorted CD56 or NKG2C T cell subset, CD4+ or CD8+ T cells, or bulk PBMC T cells (not recorded which). The TCR originated in a woman aged 45-65 years in good health. J is TRBJ2-1 and V is TRBV13; TCRdb names TRBD2, which stays unverified in the absence of DNA. Here the CDR3 reads CASSLGGDWINNEQFF.